A single TCR beta chain is shown here with its context. The record originates from a study of blood T cell repertoires in COVID-19. At the level of the study: Sites across the United States, Italy and Spain contributed samples from acute and convalescent COVID-19.

Germline V CDR1 and CDR2: MNHEY, SVGEGT. This CDR3 has 14 residues. Trimming cost V 4 bases and J 8 bases; bases outside gene matches: 10. The data were produced by immunoSEQ multiplex PCR, yet TCRdb's version contains in-frame clones alone and is incomplete. The sample has about 280,000 clones; roughly 85% are singletons. The chain is built from TRBV6-2 or TRBV6-3 and TRBJ1-2, with 7 bases lining up with TRBD1. The sample taken for sequencing was PBMCs or T cells enriched from blood (not recorded which). The clonotype was recovered from a middle-aged woman who had recovered from COVID-19. CDR3 sequence reads: CASSSLQTGNGYTF. As DNA, the CDR3 is TGTGCCAGCAGTTCCTTACAGACAGGGAACGGCTACACCTTC.